A single sample gave rise to the 15 T cell receptor beta chains below, sequenced in a study of cytomegalovirus exposure and HLA in healthy donors. This PCR relied on a set of 60 Vbeta primers and 13 Jbeta primers. Produced via immunoSEQ multiplex PCR; TCRdb's table is partial and in-frame only. The sample contains around 160,000 clones, almost 80% of which appear only once. The sample taken for sequencing was PBMCs. The receptors come from a woman aged 40 to 50 in good health and CMV-seropositive.

The V and J genes are TRBV10-1 and TRBJ2-1; D remains unclear. The V and J ends lost 0 bases and 4 bases respectively, with 10 bases between them. In germline, CDR1 is WNHNN, CDR2 SYGVQD (reference sequence). The CDR3 contains 15 residues. CDR3 amino acids: CASSESAPYYNEQFF. In DNA, the CDR3 is TGCGCCAGCAGTGAGTCGGCCCCTTATTACAATGAGCAGTTCTTC.

This clone was seen once. The rearrangement links TRBV2 to TRBJ2-2, with D possibly matching TRBD1 (5 bases). Germline CDR1 and CDR2: SNHLY and FYNNEI. The ends were cut back, 1 base at V and 7 bases at J, with 13 bases in the middle. This CDR3 is built from 15 residues. CDR3 in amino acids: CASSEEGAKIGELFF. The DNA of the CDR3 is TGTGCCAGCAGTGAAGAAGGGGCTAAGATCGGGGAGCTGTTTTTT.

This chain uses TRBV9 with TRBJ2-6; D call uncertain. Germline CDR1 SGDLS, CDR2 YYNGEE. The ends were cut back, 0 bases at V and 2 bases at J, with 12 bases in the middle. The CDR3 covers 17 residues. This CDR3 is CASSVVGAEPGANVLTF. Here the CDR3 DNA reads TGTGCCAGCAGCGTAGTCGGTGCGGAGCCTGGGGCCAACGTCCTGACTTTC. The entire variable domain, with the rest obtained from reference TRBV9 and TRBJ2-6, is as follows: DSGVTQTPKHLITATGQRVTLRCSPRSGDLSVYWYQQSLDQGLQFLIQYYNGEERAKGNILERFSAQQFPDLHSELNLSSLELGDSALYFCASSVVGAEPGANVLTFGAGSRLTVL.

In DNA, the CDR3 is TGTGCCTGGAGTTCTTACTTGACAGGGCCGGAGTACGAGCAGTACTTC. Translation gives CAWSSYLTGPEYEQYF. The chain recombines TRBV30 with TRBJ2-7, with 7 positions matching TRBD1. From germline, CDR1 is GTSNPN and CDR2 SVGIG (reference sequence). CDR3 length equals 16 residues. Trimming removed 2 bases from V and 4 bases from J; junction bases left unmatched: 14.

The chain couples TRBV6-6 to TRBJ2-7, with 10 bases matching TRBD2. CDR3 length: 16 amino acids. The V segment lost 6 bases and the J segment 5 bases; nucleotides outside the gene matches: 13. The V gene's germline CDR1 is MNHNY and CDR2 SVGAGI (reference sequence). CDR3 sequence: CASSPPRSGGGHEQYF. As DNA, the CDR3 is TGTGCCAGCAGCCCTCCTCGGAGCGGGGGGGGCCACGAGCAGTACTTC.

As for this clone: Other DNA sequences in the same sample also yield this CDR3. The V and J genes are TRBV5-1 and TRBJ1-2; no clear D. The CDR3 has 14 amino acids. The germline CDR1 and CDR2 sequences are SGHRS and YFSETQ. The V end was cut by 0 bases, the J end by 1 base, with 7 bases between. The chain's CDR3 is CASSLGQVNYGYTF. In nucleotides, the CDR3 is TGCGCCAGCAGCTTGGGGCAGGTTAACTATGGCTACACCTTC.

V gene TRBV28 combines with J gene TRBJ2-1; 10 bases map to TRBD1. CDR1 and CDR2 (germline): MDHEN, SYDVKM. Trimming took 9 bases from V and 4 from J; bases not matched to a gene: 6. The CDR3 spans 14 residues. The CDR3 nucleotides are TGTGCCAGTTCCAAGGACAGGGGGTACAATGAGCAGTTCTTC. It is translated as CASSKDRGYNEQFF.

The rearrangement links TRBV29-1 to TRBJ1-3, with TRBD1 matching 7 bases. CDR1 is SQVTM and CDR2 is ANQGSEA in the germline V gene. Trimming at V came to 7 bases and at J to 0 bases, leaving 6 bases not matched to a gene. The length of the CDR3 is 14 residues. This CDR3 is CSGVTGASGNTIYF. Here the CDR3 DNA reads TGCAGCGGTGTCACAGGGGCCTCTGGAAACACCATATATTTT.

The V call is TRBV6-5, the J call TRBJ1-2; 7 nucleotides align to TRBD1. CDR1 and CDR2 from the germline V gene are MNHEY and SVGAGI. The CDR3 is made up of 15 amino acids. The V and J ends lost 6 bases and 1 base, in that order; junction bases with no gene match: 8. CDR3 residues: CASRGKGQSNYGYTF. CDR3 sequence (DNA): TGTGCCAGCAGGGGGAAGGGACAGAGTAACTATGGCTACACCTTC.

This clone occurred a few times. This chain connects TRBV6-6 to TRBJ1-2; tentatively, D is TRBD1 (6 bases). This CDR3 contains 14 residues. Trimming removed 6 bases from V and 1 base from J, with 12 bases in between. Germline CDR1 MNHNY, CDR2 SVGAGI (reference sequence). CDR3 residues: CASRTQQGNYGYTF. CDR3 nucleotides: TGTGCCAGCAGAACACAACAGGGTAACTATGGCTACACCTTC.

The V and J genes are TRBV2 and TRBJ1-3, with no clear D. Germline assignment: CDR1 SNHLY and CDR2 FYNNEI. V was shortened by 1 base and J by 1 base, with 8 bases between the two germline ends. This CDR3 comprises 15 residues. CDR3 sequence reads: CASSEGARSGNTIYF. The CDR3 coding sequence is TGTGCCAGCAGTGAAGGAGCAAGATCTGGAAACACCATATATTTT. Using reference TRBV2 and TRBJ1-3 for the parts outside the CDR3, the full variable domain is EPEVTQTPSHQVTQMGQEVILRCVPISNHLYFYWYRQILGQKVEFLVSFYNNEISEKSEIFDDQFSVERPDGSNFTLKIRSTKLEDSAMYFCASSEGARSGNTIYFGEGSWLTVV.

The chain joins TRBV7-2 to TRBJ2-2, with TRBD1 matching 7 bases. Trimming at V came to 0 bases and at J to 5 bases, leaving 3 bases not matched to a gene. CDR3 size: 15 residues. Germline V CDR1 and CDR2: SGHTA, FQGNSA. The CDR3, as DNA: TGTGCCAGCAGCTTAGCCCAACAGGGGACCGGGGAGCTGTTTTTT. It encodes CASSLAQQGTGELFF.

This clone was recorded once. The V and J genes are TRBV2 and TRBJ2-7; no definite D call. Trimming left V 2 bases short and J 6 bases short, with 8 bases between. Germline CDR1 SNHLY, CDR2 FYNNEI. The CDR3 loop spans 12 amino acids. CDR3 sequence: CASSENPGEQYF. DNA of the CDR3: TGTGCCAGCAGTGAAAACCCGGGCGAGCAGTACTTC.

The chain links TRBV14 to TRBJ1-4, with D possibly TRBD1 on 6 matching bases. Trimming cost V 4 bases and J 5 bases, with 14 bases left between them. The CDR3 runs to 15 residues. Germline CDR1 and CDR2: SGHDN and FVKESK. CDR3 sequence: CASSPLDSLNEKLFF. Here the CDR3 DNA reads TGTGCCAGCAGCCCCCTGGACAGTTTGAATGAAAAACTGTTTTTT.

This clone has more than one count but fewer than ten. The rearrangement links TRBV4-2 to TRBJ2-5; D not certain. CDR3 length: 15 residues. Looked up from germline, CDR1 is LGHNA and CDR2 is YNFKEQ. V lost 0 bases and J lost 1, with 9 bases in between. Written as DNA, the CDR3 is TGTGCCAGCAGCCAAGATCCAGGCAGCCAAGAGACCCAGTACTTC. It encodes CASSQDPGSQETQYF.